This T cell receptor beta chain was documented in a study of T-cell memory formation after mild COVID-19. TCRdb passed the 5' RACE reads through MiXCR, listing each CDR3 protein once. The data hold around 250,000 distinct CDR3 sequences, with around 15% observed a single time. This clonotype has only a few counts. No antigen is known for it. Points from the study as a whole: The main location of contracting CD4+ clones was CM and EM, and that of contracting CD8+ clones was EMRA.

The germline V gene has CDR1 ENHRY and CDR2 SYGVKD. The CDR3 has 15 amino acids. Losses at the gene ends were 4 bases for V and 5 bases for J; bases not matched to a gene: 8. J is TRBJ1-2 and V is TRBV10-3, with 9 bases that match TRBD1. Sequenced: PBMCs or a T cell subset sorted from them (not recorded which). This clonotype was sampled from a man aged 18 to 35 who had mild COVID-19 (a few samples of this study predate the infection). Cell type and time point are not known. DNA for the CDR3: TGTGCCATCAGTGGACAGGGGGTTTGGTCGTATGGCTACACCTTC. Translating gives CAISGQGVWSYGYTF.